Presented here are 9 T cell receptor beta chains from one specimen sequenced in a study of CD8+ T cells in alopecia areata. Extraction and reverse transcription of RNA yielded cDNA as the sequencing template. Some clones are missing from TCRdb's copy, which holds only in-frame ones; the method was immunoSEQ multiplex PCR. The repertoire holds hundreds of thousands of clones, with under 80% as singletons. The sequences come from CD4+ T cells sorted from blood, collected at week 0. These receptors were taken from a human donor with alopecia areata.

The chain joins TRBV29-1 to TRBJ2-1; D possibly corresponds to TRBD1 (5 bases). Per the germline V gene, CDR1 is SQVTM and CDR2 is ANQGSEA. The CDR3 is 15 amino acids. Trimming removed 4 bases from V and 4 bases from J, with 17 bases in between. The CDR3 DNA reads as TGCAGCGTTGGGGGTAGAGGTAGGGGTTACAATGAGCAGTTCTTC. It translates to CSVGGRGRGYNEQFF.

CDR3 sequence (DNA): TGTGCCTGGAGCCGCCAGGGACAGGTGTTCTCTAACTATGGCTACACCTTC. Amino acid sequence: CAWSRQGQVFSNYGYTF. The chain carries TRBV30 and TRBJ1-2; 8 bases align to TRBD1. From germline, CDR1 is GTSNPN and CDR2 SVGIG (reference sequence). This CDR3 spans 17 amino acids. Losses at the gene ends were 3 bases for V and 0 bases for J; bases not matched to a gene: 12.

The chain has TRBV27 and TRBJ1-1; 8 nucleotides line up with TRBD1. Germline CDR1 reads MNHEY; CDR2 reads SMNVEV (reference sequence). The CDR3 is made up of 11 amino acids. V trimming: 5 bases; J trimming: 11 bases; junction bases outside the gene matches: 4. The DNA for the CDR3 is TGTGCCAGCAGTCTGGGACAGGTGGCTTTCTTT. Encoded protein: CASSLGQVAFF.

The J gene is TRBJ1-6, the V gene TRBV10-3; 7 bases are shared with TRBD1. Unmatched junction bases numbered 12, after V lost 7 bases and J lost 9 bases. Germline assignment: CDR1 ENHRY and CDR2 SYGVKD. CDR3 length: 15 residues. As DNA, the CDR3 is TGTGCCATCAAGGACCAGGGGGAAGTGAGTTCACCCCTCCACTTT. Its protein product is CAIKDQGEVSSPLHF.

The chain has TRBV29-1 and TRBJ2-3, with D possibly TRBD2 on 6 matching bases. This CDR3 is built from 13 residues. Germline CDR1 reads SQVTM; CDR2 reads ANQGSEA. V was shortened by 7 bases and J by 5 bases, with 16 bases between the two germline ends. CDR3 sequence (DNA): TGCAGCGCCGTCGGTTCCGGGGGAGATACGCAGTATTTT. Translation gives CSAVGSGGDTQYF.

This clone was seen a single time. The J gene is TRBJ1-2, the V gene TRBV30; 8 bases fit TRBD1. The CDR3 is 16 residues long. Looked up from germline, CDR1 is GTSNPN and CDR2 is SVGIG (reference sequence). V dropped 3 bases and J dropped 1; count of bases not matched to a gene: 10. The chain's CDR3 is CAWRPGQVLLNYGYTF. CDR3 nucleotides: TGTGCCTGGAGGCCGGGACAGGTTCTTCTTAACTATGGCTACACCTTC.

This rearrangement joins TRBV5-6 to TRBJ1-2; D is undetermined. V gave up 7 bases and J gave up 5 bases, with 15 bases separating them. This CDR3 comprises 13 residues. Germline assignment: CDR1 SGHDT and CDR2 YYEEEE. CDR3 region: CASLRAEGYGYTF. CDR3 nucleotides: TGTGCCAGCCTTCGGGCAGAAGGGTATGGCTACACCTTC.

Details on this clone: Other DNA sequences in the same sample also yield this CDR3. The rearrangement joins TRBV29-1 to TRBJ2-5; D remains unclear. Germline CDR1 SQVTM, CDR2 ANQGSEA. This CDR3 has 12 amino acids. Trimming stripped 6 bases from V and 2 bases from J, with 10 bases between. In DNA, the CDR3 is TGCAGCGTAACGGGCCTTCAAGAGACCCAGTACTTC. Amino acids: CSVTGLQETQYF.

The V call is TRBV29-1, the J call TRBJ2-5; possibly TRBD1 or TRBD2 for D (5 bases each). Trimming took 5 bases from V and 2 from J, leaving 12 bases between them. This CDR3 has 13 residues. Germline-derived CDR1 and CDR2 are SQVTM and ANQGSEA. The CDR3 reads CSVPGRPQETQYF. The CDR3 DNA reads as TGCAGCGTTCCGGGACGGCCGCAAGAGACCCAGTACTTC.